The clone carrying this T cell receptor beta chain turned up a few times. Its antigen is unidentified. Starting from PBMCs, sorting isolated CD4+ and CD8+ T cells. This specimen belongs to a study of CD8+ T cells in alopecia areata. CDR1 is MNHEY and CDR2 is SMNVEV in the germline V gene (reference sequence). Trimming removed 6 bases from V and 0 bases from J, with 12 bases in between. This CDR3 contains 15 residues. Points from the study as a whole: TCR sharing across patients was less clear than in mice, possibly HLA-related. Lesional scalp exceeded normal scalp in clonality, especially in alopecia totalis/universalis. The study also sequences resident alphabeta T cells of normal skin in scalp samples.

RNA extraction and reverse transcription yielded cDNA as sequencing template. TCRdb's table, derived via immunoSEQ multiplex PCR, lists solely in-frame clones and lacks some. The top ten clones hold less than 40% of a sample with roughly 140,000 clones, approximately 65% of them seen once. The chain carries TRBV27 and TRBJ2-1; the D gene is possibly TRBD1 (6 bases). The material sequenced was CD8+ T cells sorted from blood. The sequence was collected from a human donor in good health. CDR3 region: CASSTGSSSYNEQFF. The CDR3 region has the DNA TGTGCCAGCAGCACAGGGTCTAGCTCCTACAATGAGCAGTTCTTC.